This T cell receptor (beta chain) was sequenced for a study of blood T cell repertoires in COVID-19. Across the whole study: T cells, B-cell-depleted T cells, or PBMCs supplied cDNA or gDNA.

Only in-frame clones appear in the TCRdb table, and some are missing; sequencing was by immunoSEQ multiplex PCR. This repertoire shows about 300,000 clones, over 75% found once; its top ten account for about 4%. This clone was observed a few times. V was shortened by 0 bases and J by 3 bases, with 27 bases between the two germline ends. CDR3 length: 20 amino acids. The V gene's germline CDR1 is SQVTM and CDR2 ANQGSEA. The sequencing sample was made of PBMCs or T cells enriched from blood (not recorded which). The sequence derives from a man aged 30-40 years who had recovered from COVID-19. V and J are TRBV29-1 and TRBJ1-5; D may be TRBD1 (5 bases). The CDR3 coding sequence is TGCAGCGTTGAAGATTTCGAAATGACAGTACTGATTACCTTCAATCAGCCCCAGCATTTT. It encodes CSVEDFEMTVLITFNQPQHF.